The present T cell receptor (beta chain) was sequenced within a study of blood T cell repertoires in COVID-19. Looking at the study overall: The United States, Italy and Spain were the sources of the acute and convalescent COVID-19 samples. PBMCs, B-cell-depleted T cells, or T cells provided the cDNA or gDNA that made up the material.

This CDR3 is built from 16 residues. J gave up 6 bases and V 4 bases, and 10 bases lay outside the gene matches. Germline CDR1 and CDR2: MNHNS and SASEGT. TCRdb keeps only in-frame clones here, not all; method: immunoSEQ multiplex PCR. This sample yields 120,000 to 150,000 clones, of which 84% are seen a single time; approximately 5% belongs to the top ten. This clone has just a few counts. The receptor was isolated from a human donor in a cohort sampled during active COVID-19. The sequencing input was peripheral blood. The gene calls are TRBV6-1 and TRBJ1-1; 11 bases map to TRBD1. CDR3 amino acids: CASSGTRDRGVAEAFF. CDR3 nucleotides: TGTGCCAGCAGTGGCACCCGGGACAGGGGGGTCGCTGAAGCTTTCTTT.